This T cell receptor (beta chain) was obtained from a study of identifying expanded T cells in peripheral blood. Collection occurred without any documented infections or immune events in donors. Germline CDR1 and CDR2: LNHDA and SQIVND (reference sequence). The V gene lost 3 bases and the J gene lost 5 bases, with 20 bases spanning the gap. The CDR3 has 16 residues. Study-wide points: Variance in clone template counts between approximately two-week samples significantly increased with total template count across all healthy donors. Differentially abundant clones: about 1.1 between replicates, approximately 15 at approximately two weeks, less than 25 at four.

TCRdb's table, derived via immunoSEQ multiplex PCR, lists solely in-frame clones and lacks some. The profile covers 95,000 to 150,000 clones, with around 84% appearing a single time and around 3.3% taken by the ten largest. Details on this clone: Its antigen is unknown.

Specimen: blood. V and J are TRBV19 and TRBJ2-7; D may be TRBD2 (7 bases). The TCR comes from a person between 18 and 75 years old in good health. The DNA of the CDR3 is TGTGCCAGTAGTATTTCCGGGGGGCGAAGTGTCCACGAGCAGTACTTC. Its translation is CASSISGGRSVHEQYF.